This TCR beta chain was sequenced in a study of cytomegalovirus exposure and HLA in healthy donors. The CDR3 covers 14 residues. V was pared by 6 bases and J by 10 bases, with 10 bases of the junction left unmatched. Germline-derived CDR1 and CDR2 are SGHRS and YFSETQ. Whole-study findings and limits: In a later analysis, specific HLA alleles were associated with 15,000 or so TCR beta sequences at a 0.05 false discovery rate.

A word on this clone: The antigen remains undetermined.

Vbeta (60) and Jbeta (13) primers were used in the PCR. Data came from immunoSEQ multiplex PCR; TCRdb stores just in-frame clones and leaves some out. The repertoire consists of 140,000 to 150,000 clones, with around 79% occurring once and the leading ten covering around 6.7%. The specimen was PBMCs. J is TRBJ1-6 and V is TRBV5-1; TRBD1 matches 7 bases. The sequence derives from a woman aged 40 to 55 in good health and CMV-seropositive. In DNA form, the CDR3 reads TGCGCCAGCAATCCTAGACAGGGAAGATCACCCCTCCACTTT. This encodes CASNPRQGRSPLHF.